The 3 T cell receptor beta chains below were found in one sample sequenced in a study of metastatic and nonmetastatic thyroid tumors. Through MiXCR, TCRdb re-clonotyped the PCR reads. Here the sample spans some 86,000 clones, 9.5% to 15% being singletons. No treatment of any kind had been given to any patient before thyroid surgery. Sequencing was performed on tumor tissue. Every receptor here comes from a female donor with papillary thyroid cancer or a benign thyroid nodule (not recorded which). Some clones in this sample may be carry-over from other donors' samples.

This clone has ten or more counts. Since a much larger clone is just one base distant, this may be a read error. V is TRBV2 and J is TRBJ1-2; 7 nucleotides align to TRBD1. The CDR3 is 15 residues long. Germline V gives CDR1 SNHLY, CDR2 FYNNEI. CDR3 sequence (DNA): TGTGCCAGCATCTACGAGGCAGGGGGAATGAATGGCTACGCCTTC. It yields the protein CASIYEAGGMNGYAF.

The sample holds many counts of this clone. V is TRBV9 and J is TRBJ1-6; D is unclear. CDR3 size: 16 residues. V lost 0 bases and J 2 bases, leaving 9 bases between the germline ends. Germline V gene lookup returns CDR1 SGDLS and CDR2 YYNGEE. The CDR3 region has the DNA TGTGCCAGCAGCGTAGGTACAAACCCCTATAATTCACCCCTCCACTTT. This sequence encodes CASSVGTNPYNSPLHF.

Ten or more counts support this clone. The CDR3 DNA is TGTGCCAGCAGTTTAAGTTCCGCGCTTAATTCACCCCTCCACTTT. This encodes CASSLSSALNSPLHF. The V and J genes are TRBV27 and TRBJ1-6; D gene uncertain. Germline CDR1 is MNHEY and CDR2 is SMNVEV (reference sequence). The V gene lost 2 bases and the J gene lost 6 bases, with 11 bases spanning the gap. CDR3 length equals 15 residues.